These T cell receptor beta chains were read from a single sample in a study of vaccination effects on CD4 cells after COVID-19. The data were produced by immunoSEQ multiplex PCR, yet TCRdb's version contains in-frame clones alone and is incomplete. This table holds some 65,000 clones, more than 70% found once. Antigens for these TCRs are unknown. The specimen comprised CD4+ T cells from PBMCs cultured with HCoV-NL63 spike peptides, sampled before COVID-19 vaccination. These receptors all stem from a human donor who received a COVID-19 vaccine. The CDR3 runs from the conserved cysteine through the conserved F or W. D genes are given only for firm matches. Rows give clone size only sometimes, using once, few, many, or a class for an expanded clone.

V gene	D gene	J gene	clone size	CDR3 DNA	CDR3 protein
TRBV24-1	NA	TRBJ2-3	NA	TGTGCCACCAGTTGGGGGGCTGAGGGCACAGATACGCAGTATTTT	CATSWGAEGTDTQYF
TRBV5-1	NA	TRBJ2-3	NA	TGCGCCAGCAGCTTGATTGAGGGACTGGGCACAGATACGCAGTATTTT	CASSLIEGLGTDTQYF
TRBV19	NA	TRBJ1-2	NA	TGTGCCAGTAGTATGATGTCAAGGGATTTATATGGCTACACCTTC	CASSMMSRDLYGYTF
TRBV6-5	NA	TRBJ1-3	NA	TGTGCCAGCAGTTTTTACGGACTCTCTGGAAACACCATATATTTT	CASSFYGLSGNTIYF
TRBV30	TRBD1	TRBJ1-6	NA	TGTGCCGTAGGGACAGGGAATAATTCACCCCTCCACTTT	CAVGTGNNSPLHF
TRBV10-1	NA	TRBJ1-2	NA	TGCGCCAGCAGTGATAAAGCTAACTATGGCTACACCTTC	CASSDKANYGYTF
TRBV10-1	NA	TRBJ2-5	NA	TGCGCCAGCAGTGAGTCGGTTGCAGGGGACCAAGAGACCCAGTACTTC	CASSESVAGDQETQYF
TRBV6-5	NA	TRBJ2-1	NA	TGTGCCAGCAGTTACTCGATCAGGGGATTCTACAATGAGCAGTTCTTC	CASSYSIRGFYNEQFF
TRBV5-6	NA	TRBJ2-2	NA	TGTGCCAGCAGCCCCCCCGGGACACTTAGAGGGGAGCTGTTTTTT	CASSPPGTLRGELFF
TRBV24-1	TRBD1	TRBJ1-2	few	TGTGCCACCAGTGATTCGTCCCCGGGACAGGCCTATGGCTACACCTTC	CATSDSSPGQAYGYTF
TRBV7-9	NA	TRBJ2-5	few	TGTGCCAGCAGCTTAGTCCAGGGAAGCCCAGAGACCCAGTACTTC	CASSLVQGSPETQYF
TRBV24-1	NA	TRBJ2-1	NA	TGTGCCACCAGTGATTCCCTAAGAGCCAATGAGCAGTTCTTC	CATSDSLRANEQFF
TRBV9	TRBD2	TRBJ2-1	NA	TGTGCCAGCAGCGTAGGGCGGGGGGGTCACAATGAGCAGTTCTTC	CASSVGRGGHNEQFF
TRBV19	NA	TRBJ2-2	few	TGTGCCAGTAGTTTCAATAGGGACACCGGGGAGCTGTTTTTT	CASSFNRDTGELFF
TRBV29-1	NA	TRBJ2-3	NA	TGCAGCCACCCGGCCGGATTCAACACAGATACGCAGTATTTT	CSHPAGFNTDTQYF
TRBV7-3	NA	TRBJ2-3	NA	TGTGCCAGCAGCTTCAACCAGATCACAGATACGCAGTATTTT	CASSFNQITDTQYF
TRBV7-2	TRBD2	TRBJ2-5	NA	TGTGCCAGCAGCTTCTTTGTCTGGACTAGCGGAGGACAAGAGACCCAGTACTTC	CASSFFVWTSGGQETQYF
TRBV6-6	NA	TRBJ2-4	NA	TGTGCCAGCAGGGAACAGGGTACCAAAAACATTCAGTACTTC	CASREQGTKNIQYF
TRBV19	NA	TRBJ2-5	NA	TGTGCCAGTAGTATTGGTAGTGGTCCCGGAGAGACCCAGTACTTC	CASSIGSGPGETQYF
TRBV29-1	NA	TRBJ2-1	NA	TGCAGCGTTGTCCCGGGTACTGGCTCCTACAATGAGCAGTTCTTC	CSVVPGTGSYNEQFF
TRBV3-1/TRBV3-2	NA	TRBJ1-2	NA	TGTGCCAGCAGCAGCCAAAACTATGGCTACACCTTC	CASSSQNYGYTF
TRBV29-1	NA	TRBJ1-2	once	TGCAGCGTTGGGACATCGGAGGATGGCTACACCTTC	CSVGTSEDGYTF
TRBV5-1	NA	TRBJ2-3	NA	TGCGCCAGCAGCTTTTCACAGGCCCCAGATACGCAGTATTTT	CASSFSQAPDTQYF
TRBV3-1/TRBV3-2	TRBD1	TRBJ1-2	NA	TGTGCCAGCAGCCACCTACAGGGGGCGTATGGCTACACCTTC	CASSHLQGAYGYTF
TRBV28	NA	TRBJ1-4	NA	TGTGCCAGCAGAGCTGGGGGGGGAATCGGGGAAAAACTGTTTTTT	CASRAGGGIGEKLFF
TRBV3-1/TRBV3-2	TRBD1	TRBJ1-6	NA	TGTGCCAGCAGCCAAGATATCAGGGGGCAATCACCCCTCCACTTT	CASSQDIRGQSPLHF
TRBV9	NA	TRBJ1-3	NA	TGTGCCAGCAGCGTAAACCAGGACTCTGGAAACACCATATATTTT	CASSVNQDSGNTIYF
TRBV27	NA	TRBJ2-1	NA	TGTGCCAGCAGCCGCCCGGGGTCCTACAATGAGCAGTTCTTC	CASSRPGSYNEQFF
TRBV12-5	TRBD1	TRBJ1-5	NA	TGTGCTAGTGGTTACTACAGGGGTAATCAGCCCCAGCATTTT	CASGYYRGNQPQHF
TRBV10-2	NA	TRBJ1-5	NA	TGCGCCAGCAGTGAGTCTGCAGGCTCTAACAATCAGCCCCAGCATTTT	CASSESAGSNNQPQHF
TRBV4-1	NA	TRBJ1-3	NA	TGCGCCAGCAGCCTCGGGGGGGTTAGCTCTGGAAACACCATATATTTT	CASSLGGVSSGNTIYF
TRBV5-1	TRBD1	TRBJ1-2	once	TGCGCCAGCAGCTTGGCCTCCGGGACAGCTAACTATGGCTACACCTTC	CASSLASGTANYGYTF
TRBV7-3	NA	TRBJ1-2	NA	TGTGCCAGCAGCTTAGGACTGGGCTATGGCTACACCTTC	CASSLGLGYGYTF
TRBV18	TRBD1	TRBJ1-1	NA	TGTGCCAGCTCACGGACAGGGACGAACACTGAAGCTTTCTTT	CASSRTGTNTEAFF
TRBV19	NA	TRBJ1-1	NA	TGTGCCAGTAATTATGGGGACACTGAAGCTTTCTTT	CASNYGDTEAFF
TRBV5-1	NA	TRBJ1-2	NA	TGCGCCAGCAGCTTGGCTGCAGGGAATAATGCTAACTATGGCTACACCTTC	CASSLAAGNNANYGYTF
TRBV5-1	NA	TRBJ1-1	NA	TGCGCCAGCAGCTCTCCCTCAAGGAACACTGAAGCTTTCTTT	CASSSPSRNTEAFF
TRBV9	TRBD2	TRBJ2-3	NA	TGTGCCAGCAGCGTAGGGACTAGCGGGGTCCCAGATACGCAGTATTTT	CASSVGTSGVPDTQYF
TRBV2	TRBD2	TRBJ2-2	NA	TGTGCCACACGGGGGGGCAGGACCGGGGAGCTGTTTTTT	CATRGGRTGELFF
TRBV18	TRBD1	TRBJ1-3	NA	TGTGCCAGCTCACCAGTCAGGGGGCATTCCTCTGGAAACACCATATATTTT	CASSPVRGHSSGNTIYF
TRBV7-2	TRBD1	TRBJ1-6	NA	TGTGCCAGCAGCTTAGGACAGGGCTCTCTCTCACCCCTCCACTTT	CASSLGQGSLSPLHF
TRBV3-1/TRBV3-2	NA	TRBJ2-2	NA	TGTGCCAGCAGCCAGGGACGGAGCACCGGGGAGCTGTTTTTT	CASSQGRSTGELFF
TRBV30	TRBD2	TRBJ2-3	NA	TGTGCCTGGGCTGGGCGGGGGGGCCCGTATACGCAGTATTTT	CAWAGRGGPYTQYF
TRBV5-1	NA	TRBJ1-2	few	TGCGCCAGCAGTTCTGACGGATACTATGGCTACACCTTC	CASSSDGYYGYTF
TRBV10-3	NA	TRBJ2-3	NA	TGTGCCATCAGTGAGTCTCCGGGTAAGCCCACAGATACGCAGTATTTT	CAISESPGKPTDTQYF
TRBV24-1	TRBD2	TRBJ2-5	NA	TGTGCCACCAGTGATTCTCTTCGGGGTAGCGGGATGCTGGAGACCCAGTACTTC	CATSDSLRGSGMLETQYF
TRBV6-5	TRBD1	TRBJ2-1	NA	TGTGCCAGCAGGTCCGGGACAGGGGAATTCAATGAGCAGTTCTTC	CASRSGTGEFNEQFF
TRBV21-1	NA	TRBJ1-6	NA	TGTGCCAGCAGCGCAAACGGGACAGCCCAAAATTCACCCCTCCACTTT	CASSANGTAQNSPLHF
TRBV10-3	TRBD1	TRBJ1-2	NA	TGTGCCATCAGCGAATTCAGGGACAGAGGGCCCTATGGCTACACCTTC	CAISEFRDRGPYGYTF
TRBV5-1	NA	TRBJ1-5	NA	TGCGCCAGCAGCTTGGATGGCAATCAGCCCCAGCATTTT	CASSLDGNQPQHF
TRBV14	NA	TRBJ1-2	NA	TGTGCCAGCAGCCAAGAACAGAGCTCTTATGGCTACACCTTC	CASSQEQSSYGYTF
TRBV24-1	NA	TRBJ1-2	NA	TGTGCCACCAGCGCCGACAGCAACTATGGCTACACCTTC	CATSADSNYGYTF